This T cell receptor (beta chain) was recovered during a study of CD8 T cells in ankylosing spondylitis. The study's findings and limits: CD8+ cells made up the disease-linked clones, which were relatively rare in peripheral blood. Blood of patients with ankylosing spondylitis appeared to be characterized by a TCR beta motif of seven or eight highly homologous variants. Both synovial fluid and blood in reactive arthritis had previously been reported to carry some motif variants.

V was cut by 3 bases and J by 4 bases, with 7 bases left in between. The V gene's germline CDR1 is DFQATT and CDR2 SNEGSKA (reference sequence). The CDR3 totals 12 residues. Molecular-barcoded quantitative 5'-RACE produced these TCR beta libraries. TCRdb reprocessed the 5' RACE reads via MiXCR and lists one record per CDR3 protein. The sample carries around 150,000 distinct CDR3 sequences, approximately 20% recorded once. In this sample, this clonotype turned up many times. The antigen remains unidentified. The chain couples TRBV20-1 to TRBJ1-5, with D perhaps matching TRBD1 (5 bases). Sequencing was carried out using blood, either unsorted or a sorted T cell fraction (not recorded which). The sequence was obtained from a male donor with ankylosing spondylitis or in good health (not recorded which). The CDR3 DNA reads as TGCAGTGCTAGGGCAGGGAATCAGCCCCAGCATTTT. It translates to CSARAGNQPQHF.